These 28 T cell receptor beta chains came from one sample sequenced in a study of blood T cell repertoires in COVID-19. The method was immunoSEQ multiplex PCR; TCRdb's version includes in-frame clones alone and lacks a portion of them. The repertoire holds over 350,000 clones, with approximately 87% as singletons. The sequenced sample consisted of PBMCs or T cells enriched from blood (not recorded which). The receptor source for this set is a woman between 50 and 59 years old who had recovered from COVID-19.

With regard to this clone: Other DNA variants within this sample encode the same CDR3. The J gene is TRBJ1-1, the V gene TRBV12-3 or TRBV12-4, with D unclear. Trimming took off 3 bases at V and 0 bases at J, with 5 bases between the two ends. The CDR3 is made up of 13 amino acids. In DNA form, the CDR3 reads TGTGCCAGCAGTTTCTCTGTGAACACTGAAGCTTTCTTT. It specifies CASSFSVNTEAFF.

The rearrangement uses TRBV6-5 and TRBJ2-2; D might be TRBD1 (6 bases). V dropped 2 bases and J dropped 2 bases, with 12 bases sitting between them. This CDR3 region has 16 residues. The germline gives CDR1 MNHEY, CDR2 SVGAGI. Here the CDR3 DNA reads TGTGCCAGCAGTTACCTGGGGACAACCAACACCGGGGAGCTGTTTTTT. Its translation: CASSYLGTTNTGELFF.

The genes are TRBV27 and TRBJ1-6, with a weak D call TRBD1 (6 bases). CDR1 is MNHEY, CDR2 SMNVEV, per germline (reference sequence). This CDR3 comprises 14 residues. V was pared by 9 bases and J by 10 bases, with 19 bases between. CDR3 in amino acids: CASKRGSGDSPLHF. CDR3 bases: TGTGCCAGTAAGAGGGGGTCAGGGGACTCACCCCTCCACTTT.

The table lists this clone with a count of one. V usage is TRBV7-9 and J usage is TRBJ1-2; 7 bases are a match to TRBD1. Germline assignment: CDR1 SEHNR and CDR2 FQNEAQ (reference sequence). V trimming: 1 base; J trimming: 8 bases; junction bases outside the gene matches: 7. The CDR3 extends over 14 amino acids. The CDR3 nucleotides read TGTGCCAGCAGCTTAGTACAGGGGCGGGAAGGCTACACCTTC. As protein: CASSLVQGREGYTF.

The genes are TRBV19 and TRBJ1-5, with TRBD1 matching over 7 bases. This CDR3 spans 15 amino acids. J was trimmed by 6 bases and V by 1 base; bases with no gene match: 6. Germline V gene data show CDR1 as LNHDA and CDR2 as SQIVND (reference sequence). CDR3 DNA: TGTGCCAGTAGTATAGTGGGGACAGTCGGTCAGCCCCAGCATTTT. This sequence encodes CASSIVGTVGQPQHF. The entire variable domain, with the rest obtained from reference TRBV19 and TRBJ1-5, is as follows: DGGITQSPKYLFRKEGQNVTLSCEQNLNHDAMYWYRQDPGQGLRLIYYSQIVNDFQKGDIAEGYSVSREKKESFPLTVTSAQKNPTAFYLCASSIVGTVGQPQHFGDGTRLSIL.

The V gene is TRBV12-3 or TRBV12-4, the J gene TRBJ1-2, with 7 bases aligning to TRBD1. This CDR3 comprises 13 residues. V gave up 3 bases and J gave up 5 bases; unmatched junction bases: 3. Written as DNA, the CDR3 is TGTGCCAGCAGTTTTGACAGGGCTTATGGCTACACCTTC. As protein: CASSFDRAYGYTF.

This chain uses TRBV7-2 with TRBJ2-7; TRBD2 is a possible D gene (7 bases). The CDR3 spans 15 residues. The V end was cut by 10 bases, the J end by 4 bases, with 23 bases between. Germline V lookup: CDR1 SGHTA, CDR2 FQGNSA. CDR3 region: CATSLGPGEGYEQYF. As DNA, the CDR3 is TGTGCCACGTCCTTAGGTCCAGGGGAGGGTTACGAGCAGTACTTC.

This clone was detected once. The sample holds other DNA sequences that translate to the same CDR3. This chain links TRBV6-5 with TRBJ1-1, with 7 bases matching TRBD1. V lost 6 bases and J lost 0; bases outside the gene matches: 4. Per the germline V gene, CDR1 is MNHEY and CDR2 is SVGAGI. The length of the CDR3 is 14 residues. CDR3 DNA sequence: TGTGCCAGCAGCCGGGACAGCTTGAACACTGAAGCTTTCTTT. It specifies CASSRDSLNTEAFF.

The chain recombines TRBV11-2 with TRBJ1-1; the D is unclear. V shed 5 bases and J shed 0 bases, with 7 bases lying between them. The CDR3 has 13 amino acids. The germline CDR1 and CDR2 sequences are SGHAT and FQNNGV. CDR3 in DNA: TGTGCCAGCAGCCTCGGGGTGAACACTGAAGCTTTCTTT. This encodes CASSLGVNTEAFF.

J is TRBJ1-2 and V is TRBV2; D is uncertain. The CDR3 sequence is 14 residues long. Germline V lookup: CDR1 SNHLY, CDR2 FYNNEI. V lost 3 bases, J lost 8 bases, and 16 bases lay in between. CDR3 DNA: TGTGCCAGCAGTGAGGGATTGGACTCGATGGGCTACACCTTC. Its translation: CASSEGLDSMGYTF.

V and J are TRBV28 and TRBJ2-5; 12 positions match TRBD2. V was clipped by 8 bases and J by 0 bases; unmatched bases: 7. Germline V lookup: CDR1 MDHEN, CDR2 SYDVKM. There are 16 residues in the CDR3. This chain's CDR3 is CASAPTSGGNQETQYF. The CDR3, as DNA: TGTGCCAGCGCCCCGACTAGCGGGGGCAACCAAGAGACCCAGTACTTC.

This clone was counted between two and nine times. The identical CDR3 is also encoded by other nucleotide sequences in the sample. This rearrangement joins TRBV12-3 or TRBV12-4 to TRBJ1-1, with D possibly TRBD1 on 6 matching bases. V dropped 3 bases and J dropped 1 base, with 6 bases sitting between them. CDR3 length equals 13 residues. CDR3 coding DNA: TGTGCCAGCAGTTTGACAGGGAACACTGAAGCTTTCTTT. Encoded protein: CASSLTGNTEAFF.

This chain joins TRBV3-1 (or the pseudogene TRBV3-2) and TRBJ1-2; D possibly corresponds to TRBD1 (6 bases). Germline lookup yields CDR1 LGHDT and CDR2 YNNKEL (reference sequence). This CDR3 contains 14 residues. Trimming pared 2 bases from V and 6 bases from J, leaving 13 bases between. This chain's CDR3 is CASSQPTGRDGYTF. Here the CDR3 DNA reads TGTGCCAGCAGCCAACCCACAGGGAGGGATGGCTACACCTTC.

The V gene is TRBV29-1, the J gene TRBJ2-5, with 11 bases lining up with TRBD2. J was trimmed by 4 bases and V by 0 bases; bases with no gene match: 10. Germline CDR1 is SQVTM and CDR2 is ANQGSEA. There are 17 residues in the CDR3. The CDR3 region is CSVEDRHTSGGLETQYF. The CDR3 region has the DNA TGCAGCGTTGAAGATAGACATACTAGCGGGGGTCTAGAGACCCAGTACTTC. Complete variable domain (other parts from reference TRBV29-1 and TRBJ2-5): SAVISQKPSRDICQRGTSLTIQCQVDSQVTMMFWYRQQPGQSLTLIATANQGSEATYESGFVIDKFPISRPNLTFSTLTVSNMSPEDSSIYLCSVEDRHTSGGLETQYFGPGTRLLVL.

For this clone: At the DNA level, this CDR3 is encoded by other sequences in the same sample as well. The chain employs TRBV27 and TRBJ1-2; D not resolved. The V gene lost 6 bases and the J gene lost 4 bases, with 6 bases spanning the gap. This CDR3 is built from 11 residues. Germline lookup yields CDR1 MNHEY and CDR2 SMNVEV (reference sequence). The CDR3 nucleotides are TGTGCCAGCAGCTCGGGCTATGGCTACACCTTC. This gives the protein CASSSGYGYTF.

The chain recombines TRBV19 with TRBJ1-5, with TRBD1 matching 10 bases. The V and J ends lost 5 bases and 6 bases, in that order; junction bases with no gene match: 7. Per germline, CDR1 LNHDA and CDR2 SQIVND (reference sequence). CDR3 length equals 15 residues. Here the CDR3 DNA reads TGTGCCAGTAGTCTCGGGGGGACAGGGGCTCAGCCCCAGCATTTT. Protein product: CASSLGGTGAQPQHF.

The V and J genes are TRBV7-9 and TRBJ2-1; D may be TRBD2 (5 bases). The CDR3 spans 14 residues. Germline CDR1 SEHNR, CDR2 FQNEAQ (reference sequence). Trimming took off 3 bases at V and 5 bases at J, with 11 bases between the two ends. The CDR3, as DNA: TGTGCCAGCAGCTTCCCCCTAGCTAACAATGAGCAGTTCTTC. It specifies CASSFPLANNEQFF.

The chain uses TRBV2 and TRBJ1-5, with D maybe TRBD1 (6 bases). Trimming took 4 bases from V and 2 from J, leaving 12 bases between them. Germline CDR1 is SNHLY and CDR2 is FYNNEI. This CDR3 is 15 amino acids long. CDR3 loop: CASSGQGFGNQPQHF. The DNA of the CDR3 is TGTGCCAGCAGTGGGCAGGGGTTCGGCAATCAGCCCCAGCATTTT.

The CDR3 sequence is CASSSSSVEPQHF. For the CDR3, the DNA is TGTGCCAGCAGTTCTTCTTCGGTGGAGCCCCAGCATTTT. The chain carries TRBV12-3 or TRBV12-4 and TRBJ1-5; D is undetermined. This CDR3 contains 13 residues. The V gene lost 4 bases and the J gene lost 8 bases, with 12 bases spanning the gap.

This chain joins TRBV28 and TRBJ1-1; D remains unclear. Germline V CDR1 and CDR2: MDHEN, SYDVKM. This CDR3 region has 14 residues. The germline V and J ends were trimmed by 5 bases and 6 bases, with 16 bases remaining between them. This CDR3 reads CASSLPSGWAEAFF. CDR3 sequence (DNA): TGTGCCAGCAGTCTCCCCTCGGGGTGGGCTGAAGCTTTCTTT.

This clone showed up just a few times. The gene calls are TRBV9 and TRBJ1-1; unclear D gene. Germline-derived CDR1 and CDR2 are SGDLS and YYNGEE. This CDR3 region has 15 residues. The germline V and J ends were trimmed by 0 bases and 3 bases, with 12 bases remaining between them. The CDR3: CASSVAFGYHTEAFF. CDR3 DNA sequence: TGTGCCAGCAGCGTAGCGTTCGGGTACCACACTGAAGCTTTCTTT.

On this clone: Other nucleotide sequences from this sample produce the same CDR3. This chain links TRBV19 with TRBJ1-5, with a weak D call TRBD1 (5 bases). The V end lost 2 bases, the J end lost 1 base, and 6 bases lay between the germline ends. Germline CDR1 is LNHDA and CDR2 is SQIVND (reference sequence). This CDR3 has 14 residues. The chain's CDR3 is CASSITGSNQPQHF. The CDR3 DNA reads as TGTGCCAGTAGTATAACAGGAAGCAATCAGCCCCAGCATTTT.

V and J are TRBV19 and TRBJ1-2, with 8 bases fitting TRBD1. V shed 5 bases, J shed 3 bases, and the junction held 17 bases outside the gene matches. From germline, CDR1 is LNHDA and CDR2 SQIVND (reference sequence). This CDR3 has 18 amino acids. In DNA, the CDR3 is TGTGCCAGTAGTCCAGTGGGGGGACGGACAGGGAGTTACTATGGCTACACCTTC. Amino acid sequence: CASSPVGGRTGSYYGYTF.

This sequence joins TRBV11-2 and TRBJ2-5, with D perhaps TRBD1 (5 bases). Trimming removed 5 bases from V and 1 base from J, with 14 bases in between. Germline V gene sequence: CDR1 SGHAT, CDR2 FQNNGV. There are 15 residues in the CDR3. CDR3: CASSRSPRGQETQYF. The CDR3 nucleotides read TGTGCCAGCAGCAGAAGCCCTAGGGGCCAAGAGACCCAGTACTTC.

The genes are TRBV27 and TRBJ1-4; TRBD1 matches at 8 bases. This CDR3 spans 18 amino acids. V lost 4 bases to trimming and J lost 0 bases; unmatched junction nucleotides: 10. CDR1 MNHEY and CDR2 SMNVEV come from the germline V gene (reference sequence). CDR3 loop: CASSSPTGTGTTNEKLFF. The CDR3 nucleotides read TGTGCCAGCAGTTCACCCACCGGGACAGGCACAACTAATGAAAAACTGTTTTTT.

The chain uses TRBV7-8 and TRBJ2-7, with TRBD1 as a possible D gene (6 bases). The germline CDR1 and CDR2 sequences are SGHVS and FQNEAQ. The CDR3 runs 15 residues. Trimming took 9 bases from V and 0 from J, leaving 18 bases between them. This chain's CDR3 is CASGGLRTVSYEQYF. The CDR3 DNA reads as TGTGCCAGTGGGGGCCTCCGGACGGTCTCCTACGAGCAGTACTTC.

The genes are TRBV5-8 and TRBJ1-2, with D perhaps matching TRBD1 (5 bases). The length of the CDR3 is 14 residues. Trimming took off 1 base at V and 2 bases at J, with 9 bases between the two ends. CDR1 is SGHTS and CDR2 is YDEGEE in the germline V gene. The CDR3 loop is CASSLTGVNYGYTF. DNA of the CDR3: TGTGCCAGCAGCTTGACAGGAGTGAACTATGGCTACACCTTC.

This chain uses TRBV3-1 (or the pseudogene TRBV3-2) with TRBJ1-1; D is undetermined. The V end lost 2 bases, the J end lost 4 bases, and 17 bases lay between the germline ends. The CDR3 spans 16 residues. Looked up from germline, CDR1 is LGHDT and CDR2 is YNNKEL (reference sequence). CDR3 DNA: TGTGCCAGCAGCCAAACTCATACTCGCGAAATCACTGAAGCTTTCTTT. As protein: CASSQTHTREITEAFF.